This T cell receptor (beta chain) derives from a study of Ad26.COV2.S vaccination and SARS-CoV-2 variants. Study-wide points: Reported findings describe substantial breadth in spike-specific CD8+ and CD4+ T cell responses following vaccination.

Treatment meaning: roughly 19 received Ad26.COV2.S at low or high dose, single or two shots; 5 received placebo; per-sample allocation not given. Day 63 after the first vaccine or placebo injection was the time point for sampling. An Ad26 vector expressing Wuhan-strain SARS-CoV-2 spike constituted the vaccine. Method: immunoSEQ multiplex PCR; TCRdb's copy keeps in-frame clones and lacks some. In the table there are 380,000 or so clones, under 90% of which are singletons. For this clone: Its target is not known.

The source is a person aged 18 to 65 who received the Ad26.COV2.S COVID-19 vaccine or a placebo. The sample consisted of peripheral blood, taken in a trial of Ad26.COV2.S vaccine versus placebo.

The CDR3 protein is CASSPPLAYFSYEQYF. CDR3 DNA sequence: TGTGCCAGCAGTCCACCCCTAGCCTACTTTTCCTACGAGCAGTACTTC. V gene TRBV5-4 combines with J gene TRBJ2-7; tentative D call: TRBD2 (5 bases). Trimming took 5 bases from V and 1 from J, leaving 19 bases between them. CDR1 is SGHNT and CDR2 is YYREEE in the germline V gene (reference sequence). CDR3 length: 16 amino acids. The full variable domain, completed using reference TRBV5-4 and TRBJ2-7, is ETGVTQSPTHLIKTRGQQVTLRCSSQSGHNTVSWYQQALGQGPQFIFQYYREEENGRGNFPPRFSGLQFPNYSSELNVNALELDDSALYLCASSPPLAYFSYEQYFGPGTRLTVT.